This T cell receptor (beta chain) was recorded in a study of OX40 agonist ivuxolimab in advanced cancers. Clones were read by immunoSEQ multiplex PCR, and TCRdb kept only the in-frame ones, dropping some. The data show 62,000 or so clones, around four fifths seen once. V lost 5 bases, J lost 1 base, and 13 bases lay in between. This CDR3 is built from 15 residues. Germline CDR1 and CDR2: LNHDA and SQIVND (reference sequence). The sequence was collected from an adult with an advanced solid tumor such as melanoma, head and neck, liver or kidney cancer. The rearrangement uses TRBV19 and TRBJ2-3; a possible D gene is TRBD2 (5 bases). The starting material was CD4+ or CD8+ T cells sorted from blood, obtained in a trial of the OX40 agonist ivuxolimab. The DNA for the CDR3 is TGTGCCAGTAGTGTGTCGGGGTCGGGCACAGATACGCAGTATTTT. Translation gives CASSVSGSGTDTQYF.